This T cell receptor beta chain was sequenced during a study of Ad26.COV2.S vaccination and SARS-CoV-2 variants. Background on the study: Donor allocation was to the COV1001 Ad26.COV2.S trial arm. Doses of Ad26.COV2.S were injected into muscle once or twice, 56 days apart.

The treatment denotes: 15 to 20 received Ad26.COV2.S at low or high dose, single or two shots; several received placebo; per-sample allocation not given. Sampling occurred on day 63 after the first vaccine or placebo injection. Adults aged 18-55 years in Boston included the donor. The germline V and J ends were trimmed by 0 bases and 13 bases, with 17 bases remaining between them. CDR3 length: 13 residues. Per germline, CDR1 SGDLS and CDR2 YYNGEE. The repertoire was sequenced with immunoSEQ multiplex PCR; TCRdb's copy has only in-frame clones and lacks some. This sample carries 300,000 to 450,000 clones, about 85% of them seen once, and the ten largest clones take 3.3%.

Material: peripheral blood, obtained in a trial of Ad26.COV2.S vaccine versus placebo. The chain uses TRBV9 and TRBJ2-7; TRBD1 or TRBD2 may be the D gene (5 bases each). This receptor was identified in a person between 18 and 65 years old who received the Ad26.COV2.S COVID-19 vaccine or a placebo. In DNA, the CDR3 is TGTGCCAGCAGCGTAGTAGTTTGGGGGTTTCTATACTTC. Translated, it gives CASSVVVWGFLYF. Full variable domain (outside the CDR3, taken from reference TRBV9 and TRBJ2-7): DSGVTQTPKHLITATGQRVTLRCSPRSGDLSVYWYQQSLDQGLQFLIQYYNGEERAKGNILERFSAQQFPDLHSELNLSSLELGDSALYFCASSVVVWGFLYFGPGTRLTVT.